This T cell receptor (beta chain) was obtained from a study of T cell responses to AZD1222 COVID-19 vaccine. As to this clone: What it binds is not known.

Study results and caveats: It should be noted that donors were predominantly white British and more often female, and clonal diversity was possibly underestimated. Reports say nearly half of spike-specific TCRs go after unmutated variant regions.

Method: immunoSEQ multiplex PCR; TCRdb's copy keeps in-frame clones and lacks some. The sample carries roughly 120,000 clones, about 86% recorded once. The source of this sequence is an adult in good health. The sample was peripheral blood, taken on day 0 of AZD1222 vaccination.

In DNA, the CDR3 is TGTGCCAGCAGCCTTAGACTTGGACAGCATTATGGCTACACCTTC. Protein sequence: CASSLRLGQHYGYTF. This chain uses TRBV3-1 (or the pseudogene TRBV3-2) with TRBJ1-2, with a tentative D call TRBD1 (6 bases). There are 15 residues in the CDR3. Germline V CDR1 and CDR2: LGHDT, YNNKEL (reference sequence). The V end was cut by 4 bases, the J end by 5 bases, with 17 bases between.